This TCR beta chain is from a study of T-cell reconstitution after alpha-beta-depleted transplantation in children. The CDR3 runs to 16 residues. Germline lookup yields CDR1 MNHNS and CDR2 SASEGT. Trimming shortened V by 6 bases and J by 4 bases, and 22 bases separated the two germline ends. Unique molecular identifiers were used in preparing the TCRbeta library. TCRdb analysed the PCR reads with MiXCR anew, one entry per CDR3 protein. The table records approximately 490,000 distinct CDR3 sequences, around 13% of them present only once. The input for sequencing was PBMCs from the stem cell graft donor, taken from the stem cell graft. The rearrangement links TRBV6-1 to TRBJ2-7; D is uncertain. This TCR derives from a human donor who donated a stem cell graft to a child with combined immunodeficiency. The DNA for the CDR3 is TGTGCCAGCAGCGCTGAGAGATTCGATGGGCAATACGAGCAGTACTTC. The encoded protein is CASSAERFDGQYEQYF.